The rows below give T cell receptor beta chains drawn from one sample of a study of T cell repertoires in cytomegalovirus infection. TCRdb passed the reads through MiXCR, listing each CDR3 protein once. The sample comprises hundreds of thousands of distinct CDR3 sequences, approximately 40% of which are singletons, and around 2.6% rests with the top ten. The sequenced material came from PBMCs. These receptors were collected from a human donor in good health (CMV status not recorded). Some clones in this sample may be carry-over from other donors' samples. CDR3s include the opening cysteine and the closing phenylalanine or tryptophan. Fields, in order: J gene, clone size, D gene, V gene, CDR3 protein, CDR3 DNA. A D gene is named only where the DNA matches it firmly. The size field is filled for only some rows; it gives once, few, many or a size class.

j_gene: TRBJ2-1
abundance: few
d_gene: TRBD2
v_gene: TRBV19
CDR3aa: CASSTKREGRNEQFF
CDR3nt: TGTGCCAGTAGTACCAAGCGGGAGGGCCGGAATGAGCAGTTCTTC

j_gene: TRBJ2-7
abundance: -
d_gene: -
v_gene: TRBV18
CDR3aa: CASSPGLTEGYEQYF
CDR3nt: TGTGCCAGCTCCCCCGGACTTACCGAGGGATACGAGCAGTACTTC

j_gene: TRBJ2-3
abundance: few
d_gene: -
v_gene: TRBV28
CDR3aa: CASSLWAGTSTDTQYF
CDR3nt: TGTGCCAGCAGTCTTTGGGCGGGAACTAGCACAGATACGCAGTATTTT

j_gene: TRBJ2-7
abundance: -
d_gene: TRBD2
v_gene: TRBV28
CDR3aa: CASRRIREVPYEQYF
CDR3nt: TGTGCCAGCAGACGGATCCGGGAGGTCCCGTACGAGCAGTACTTC

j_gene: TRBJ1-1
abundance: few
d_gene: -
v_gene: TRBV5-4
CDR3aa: CASSHTNQMGAFF
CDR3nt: TGTGCCAGCAGCCACACTAATCAGATGGGAGCTTTCTTT

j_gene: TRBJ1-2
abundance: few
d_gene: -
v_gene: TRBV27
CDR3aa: CASSPRAGLYYGYTF
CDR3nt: TGTGCCAGCAGCCCCCGCGCAGGGCTGTACTATGGCTACACCTTC

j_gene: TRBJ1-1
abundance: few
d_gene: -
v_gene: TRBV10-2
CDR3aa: CASSEAVAGMNTEAFF
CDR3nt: TGCGCCAGCAGTGAAGCTGTGGCCGGCATGAACACTGAAGCTTTCTTT

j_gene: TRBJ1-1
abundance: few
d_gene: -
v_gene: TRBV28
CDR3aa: CASSLSSLRKNTEAFF
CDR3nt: TGTGCCAGCAGTTTAAGTAGTCTTCGTAAGAACACTGAAGCTTTCTTT

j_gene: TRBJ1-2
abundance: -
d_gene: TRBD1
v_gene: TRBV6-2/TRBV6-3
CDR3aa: CASTKAAGGALPTF
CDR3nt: TGTGCCAGCACCAAGGCGGCAGGGGGCGCCTTGCCCACCTTC

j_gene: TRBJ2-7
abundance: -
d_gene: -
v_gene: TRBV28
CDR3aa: CASSLGRPGEQYF
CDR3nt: TGTGCCAGCAGTTTAGGCAGGCCGGGGGAGCAGTACTTC

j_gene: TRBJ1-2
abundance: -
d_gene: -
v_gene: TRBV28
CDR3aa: CASSLSRLSRQYYGYTF
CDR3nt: TGTGCCAGCAGTTTATCTAGGCTCTCGCGACAGTACTATGGCTACACCTTC

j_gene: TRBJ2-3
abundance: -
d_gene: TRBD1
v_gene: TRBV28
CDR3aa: CASSTDRGSGNTQYF
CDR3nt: TGTGCCAGCAGTACGGACAGGGGGTCAGGAAATACGCAGTATTTT

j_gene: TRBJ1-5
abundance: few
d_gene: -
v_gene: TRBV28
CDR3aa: CASSLTEAVGNQPQHF
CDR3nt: TGTGCCAGCAGTTTAACAGAGGCGGTTGGCAATCAGCCCCAGCATTTT

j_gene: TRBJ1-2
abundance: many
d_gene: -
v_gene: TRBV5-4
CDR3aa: CASSFDRRNYGYTF
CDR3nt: TGTGCCAGCAGTTTTGACAGGCGGAACTATGGCTACACCTTC

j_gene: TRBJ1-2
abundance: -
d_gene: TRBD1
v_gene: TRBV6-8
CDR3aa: CDSSARQGVTF
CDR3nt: TGTGACAGCAGTGCCCGACAGGGGGTTACCTTC

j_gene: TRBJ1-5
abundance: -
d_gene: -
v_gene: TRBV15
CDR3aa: CATSRDFSNQPQHF
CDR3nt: TGTGCCACCAGCAGAGATTTTAGCAATCAGCCCCAGCATTTT

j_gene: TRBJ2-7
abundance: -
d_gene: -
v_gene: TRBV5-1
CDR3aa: CASSLAGHLF
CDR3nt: TGCGCCAGCAGCTTGGCGGGGCACCTCTTC

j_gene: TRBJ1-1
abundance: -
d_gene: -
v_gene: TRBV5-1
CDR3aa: CASSLGGRSNTEAFF
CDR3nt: TGCGCCAGCAGCTTGGGGGGGAGATCGAACACTGAAGCTTTCTTT

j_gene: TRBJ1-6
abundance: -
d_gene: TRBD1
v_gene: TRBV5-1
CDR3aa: CASSTSTGSDSPLHF
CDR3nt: TGCGCCAGCAGCACTTCGACAGGGTCGGATTCACCCCTCCACTTT

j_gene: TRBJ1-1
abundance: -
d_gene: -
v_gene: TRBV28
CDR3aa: CASSYRSSRGAEAFF
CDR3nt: TGTGCCAGCAGTTACAGGTCATCCAGGGGCGCTGAAGCTTTCTTT

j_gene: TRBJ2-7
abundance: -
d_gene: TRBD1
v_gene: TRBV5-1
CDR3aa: CASSPATGTGRYEQYF
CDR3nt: TGCGCCAGCAGCCCCGCGACCGGGACAGGGAGGTACGAGCAGTACTTC

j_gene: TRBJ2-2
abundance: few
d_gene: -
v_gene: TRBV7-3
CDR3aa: CASSFIAGELFF
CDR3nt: TGTGCCAGCAGCTTTATAGCCGGGGAGCTGTTTTTT

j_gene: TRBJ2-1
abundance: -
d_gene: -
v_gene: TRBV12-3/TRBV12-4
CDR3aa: CASSSQATTYNEQFF
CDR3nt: TGTGCCAGCAGTAGTCAAGCGACTACCTACAATGAGCAGTTCTTC

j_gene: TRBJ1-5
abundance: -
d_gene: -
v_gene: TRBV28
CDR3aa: CASSGGEKRNQPQHF
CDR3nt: TGTGCCAGCAGTGGGGGGGAGAAGAGAAATCAGCCCCAGCATTTT

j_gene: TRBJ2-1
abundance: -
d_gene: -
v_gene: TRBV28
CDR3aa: CASTPGTLYNEQFF
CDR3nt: TGTGCCAGCACCCCCGGGACACTTTACAATGAGCAGTTCTTC

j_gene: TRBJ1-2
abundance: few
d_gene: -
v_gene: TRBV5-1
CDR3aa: CASRAYPGGSNYGYTF
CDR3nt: TGCGCCAGCAGAGCATATCCGGGAGGCTCTAACTATGGCTACACCTTC

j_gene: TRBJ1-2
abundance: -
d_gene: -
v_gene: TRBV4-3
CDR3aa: CASSQVVEWGRKNYGYTF
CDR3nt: TGCGCCAGCAGCCAAGTGGTCGAGTGGGGGCGGAAAAACTATGGCTACACCTTC

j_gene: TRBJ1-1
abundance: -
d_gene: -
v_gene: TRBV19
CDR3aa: CASSIMTEHTEAFF
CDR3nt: TGTGCCAGTAGTATTATGACCGAGCACACTGAAGCTTTCTTT

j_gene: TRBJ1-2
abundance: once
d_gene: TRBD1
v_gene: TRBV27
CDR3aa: CASSFLPLTDRATGYTF
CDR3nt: TGTGCCAGCAGTTTCTTACCACTAACCGACAGGGCTACTGGCTACACCTTC

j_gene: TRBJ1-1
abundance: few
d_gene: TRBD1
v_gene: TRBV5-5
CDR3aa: CASSLGLGQGAWFTEAFF
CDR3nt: TGTGCCAGCAGCTTGGGCCTCGGACAGGGGGCGTGGTTCACTGAAGCTTTCTTT

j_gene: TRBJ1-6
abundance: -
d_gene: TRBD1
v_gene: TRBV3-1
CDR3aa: CASTGTGGNSPLHF
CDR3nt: TGTGCCAGCACCGGGACAGGGGGTAATTCACCCCTCCACTTT

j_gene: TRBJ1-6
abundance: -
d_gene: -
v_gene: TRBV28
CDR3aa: CASSRGPISRIVVNLYNSPLHF
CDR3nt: TGTGCCAGCAGTCGCGGTCCTATCTCACGGATTGTAGTAAATCTCTATAATTCACCCCTCCACTTT

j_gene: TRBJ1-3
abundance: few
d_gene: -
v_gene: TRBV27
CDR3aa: CASSLSPTRSGNTIYF
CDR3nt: TGTGCCAGCAGTTTATCGCCAACCCGTTCTGGAAACACCATATATTTT

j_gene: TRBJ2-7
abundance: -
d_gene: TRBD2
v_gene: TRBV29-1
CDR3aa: CSVDTTSGEKQYF
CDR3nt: TGCAGCGTTGATACGACTAGCGGAGAGAAGCAGTACTTC

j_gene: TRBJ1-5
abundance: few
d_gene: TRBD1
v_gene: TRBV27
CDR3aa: CASARQGTYSNQPQHF
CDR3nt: TGTGCCAGTGCAAGACAGGGAACTTATAGCAATCAGCCCCAGCATTTT

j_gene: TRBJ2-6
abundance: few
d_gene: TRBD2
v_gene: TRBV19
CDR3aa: CASSAGEAGANVLTF
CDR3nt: TGTGCCAGTAGTGCGGGAGAAGCTGGGGCCAACGTCCTGACTTTC

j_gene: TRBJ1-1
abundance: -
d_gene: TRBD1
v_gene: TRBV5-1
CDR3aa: CASSSRTGETEAFF
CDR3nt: TGCGCCAGCAGCTCCAGGACAGGAGAAACTGAAGCTTTCTTT

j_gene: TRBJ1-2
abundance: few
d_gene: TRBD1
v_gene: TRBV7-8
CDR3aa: CASSRDRATNYGYTF
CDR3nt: TGTGCCAGCAGCCGGGACAGGGCGACAAACTATGGCTACACCTTC

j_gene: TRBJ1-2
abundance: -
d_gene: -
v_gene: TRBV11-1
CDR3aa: CASSWGRDHPNYGYTF
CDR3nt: TGTGCCAGCAGCTGGGGCAGGGATCACCCAAACTATGGCTACACCTTC

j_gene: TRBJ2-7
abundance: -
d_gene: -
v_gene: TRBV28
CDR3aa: CASRHSADRSYEQYF
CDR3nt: TGTGCCAGCAGACACTCCGCGGACCGTTCCTACGAGCAGTACTTC

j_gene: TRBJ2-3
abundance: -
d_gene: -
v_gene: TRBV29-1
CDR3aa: CSVDMGAGDTQYF
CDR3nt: TGCAGCGTTGATATGGGGGCTGGAGATACGCAGTATTTT

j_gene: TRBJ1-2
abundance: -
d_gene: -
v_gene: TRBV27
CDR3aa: CASSLGSPNYGYTF
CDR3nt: TGTGCCAGCAGTTTAGGCAGCCCTAACTATGGCTACACCTTC

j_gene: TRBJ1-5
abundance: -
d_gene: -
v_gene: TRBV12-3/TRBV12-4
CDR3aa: CASSYRVDNQPQHF
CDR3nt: TGTGCCAGCAGCTACAGGGTTGACAATCAGCCCCAGCATTTT

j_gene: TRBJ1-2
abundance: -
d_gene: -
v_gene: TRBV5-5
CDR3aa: CASSLAVEAAGSFYTF
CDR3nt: TGTGCCAGCAGCTTGGCGGTCGAGGCGGCCGGATCATTCTACACCTTC

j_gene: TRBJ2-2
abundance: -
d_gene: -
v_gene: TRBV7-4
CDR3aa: CASSVTSPGEVFF
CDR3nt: TGTGCCAGCAGCGTTACTAGCCCCGGGGAGGTGTTTTTT

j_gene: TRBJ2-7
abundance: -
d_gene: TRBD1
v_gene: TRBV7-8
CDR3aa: CASSPPGQQLEQYF
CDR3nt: TGTGCCAGCAGCCCTCCGGGACAGCAATTGGAGCAGTACTTC

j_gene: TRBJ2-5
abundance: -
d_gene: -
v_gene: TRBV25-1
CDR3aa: CASSSDGGGLLETQYF
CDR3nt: TGTGCCAGCAGTTCGGACGGTGGGGGCCTTTTGGAGACCCAGTACTTC

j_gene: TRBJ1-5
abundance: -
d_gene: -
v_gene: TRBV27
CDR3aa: CASSLFPRIAISHGPQHF
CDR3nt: TGTGCCAGCAGTTTATTCCCGCGGATAGCAATCAGCCATGGTCCCCAGCATTTT

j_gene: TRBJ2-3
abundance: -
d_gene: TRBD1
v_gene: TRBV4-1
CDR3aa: CASSPSTGAGTDTQYF
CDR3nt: TGCGCCAGCAGCCCGTCCACAGGGGCAGGGACAGATACGCAGTATTTT

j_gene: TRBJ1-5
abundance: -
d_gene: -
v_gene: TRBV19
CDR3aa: CASSIGSRPQHF
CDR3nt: TGTGCCAGTAGTATTGGGTCTCGGCCCCAGCATTTT

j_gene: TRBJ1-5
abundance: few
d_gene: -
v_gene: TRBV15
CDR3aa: CATSRGQSNQPQHF
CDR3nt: TGTGCCACCAGCAGAGGACAGAGCAATCAGCCCCAGCATTTT

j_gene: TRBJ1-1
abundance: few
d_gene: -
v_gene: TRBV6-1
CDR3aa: CASRDKLNTEAFF
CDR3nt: TGTGCCAGCAGGGACAAGCTGAACACTGAAGCTTTCTTT

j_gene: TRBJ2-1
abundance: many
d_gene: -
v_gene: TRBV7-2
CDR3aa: CASSLGTSKIIHEQFF
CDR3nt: TGTGCCAGCAGCCTGGGGACCTCCAAAATAATCCATGAGCAGTTCTTC

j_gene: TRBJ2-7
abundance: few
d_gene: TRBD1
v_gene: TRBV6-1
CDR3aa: CASLWGGQGYEQYF
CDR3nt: TGTGCCAGCCTATGGGGGGGACAGGGATACGAGCAGTACTTC